The 23 T cell receptor beta chains in this list originate from one sample, sequenced in a study of sequential checkpoint blockade in melanoma. Treatment described: randomized to nivolumab then ipilimumab (arm A) or the reverse (arm B). Using immunoSEQ multiplex PCR, the repertoire was profiled, and TCRdb retains in-frame clones only, with some absent. The table lists 40,000 or so clones, roughly 32% of them singletons. The material was tumor tissue (inferred from file names), obtained from a patient given nivolumab and ipilimumab in sequence. The receptors here all came from a human donor with melanoma.

This chain uses TRBV6-8 with TRBJ1-2; 8 nucleotides agree with TRBD1. This CDR3 has 13 amino acids. Trimming at V came to 5 bases and at J to 6 bases, leaving 5 bases not matched to a gene. Germline V gene lookup returns CDR1 MNHGY and CDR2 SAAAGT. As DNA, the CDR3 is TGTGCCAGCAGTGTAAAACAGGGGGATGGCTACACCTTC. It translates to CASSVKQGDGYTF.

This clone was seen a few times. The chain uses TRBV9 and TRBJ2-1; 13 bases match TRBD2. V lost 2 bases and J lost 4; bases outside the gene matches: 3. CDR1 SGDLS and CDR2 YYNGEE come from the germline V gene. This CDR3 contains 16 residues. This CDR3 reads CASSVGTSGTYNEQFF. CDR3 in DNA: TGTGCCAGCAGCGTGGGGACTAGCGGGACTTACAATGAGCAGTTCTTC.

V and J are TRBV5-1 and TRBJ1-1, with TRBD1 as a possible D gene (6 bases). CDR1 and CDR2 from the germline V gene are SGHRS and YFSETQ. CDR3 length equals 14 residues. The V end lost 4 bases, the J end lost 3 bases, and 13 bases lay between the germline ends. CDR3 nucleotides: TGCGCCAGCAGCGGACCGGGACAATACACTGAAGCTTTCTTT. It encodes CASSGPGQYTEAFF.

The V and J genes are TRBV19 and TRBJ2-1, with a weak D call TRBD2 (6 bases). There are 15 residues in the CDR3. Germline CDR1 is LNHDA and CDR2 is SQIVND (reference sequence). V gave up 4 bases and J gave up 3 bases, with 13 bases separating them. As DNA, the CDR3 is TGTGCCAGTAGTAGGTCAGCGGGTGGCTACAATGAGCAGTTCTTC. Amino acids: CASSRSAGGYNEQFF.

In its sample, this clone was seen a few times. J is TRBJ2-2 and V is TRBV11-3; 9 bases agree with TRBD1. CDR1 SGHNT and CDR2 YENEEA come from the germline V gene. The CDR3 contains 15 residues. With 5 bases clipped from V and 3 bases from J, the junction kept 4 bases outside the gene matches. CDR3 coding DNA: TGTGCCAGCAGCCCGGGGGACAGGGACACCGGGGAGCTGTTTTTT. The encoded protein is CASSPGDRDTGELFF.

The CDR3 bases are TGTGCCTGGAGTGTAGGTTTGGGGCAGTTCTTC. It yields the protein CAWSVGLGQFF. The chain carries TRBV30 and TRBJ2-1; unclear D gene. The CDR3 totals 11 residues. The germline V gene has CDR1 GTSNPN and CDR2 SVGIG (reference sequence). Trimming stripped 0 bases from V and 12 bases from J, with 9 bases between.

This clone has only one observation. The chain uses TRBV19 and TRBJ1-2; D remains ambiguous. This CDR3 spans 16 amino acids. CDR1 is LNHDA, CDR2 SQIVND, per germline (reference sequence). The ends were cut back, 3 bases at V and 3 bases at J, with 17 bases in the middle. CDR3 nucleotide sequence: TGTGCCAGTAGTATTGAAGTTCGGATTCGGGACTATGGCTACACCTTC. Translation gives CASSIEVRIRDYGYTF.

The chain is built from TRBV14 and TRBJ2-5, with D perhaps matching TRBD2 (6 bases). Looked up from germline, CDR1 is SGHDN and CDR2 is FVKESK. The CDR3 length is 16 residues. The V and J ends lost 1 base and 4 bases respectively, with 16 bases between them. The CDR3 bases are TGTGCCAGCAGCCAAGGTATCGGGACTTCGCTAGAGACCCAGTACTTC. Residues: CASSQGIGTSLETQYF.

This clone has just a few counts. The V and J genes are TRBV11-3 and TRBJ2-7; possible D gene TRBD2, 5 bases. The germline V gene encodes CDR1 SGHNT and CDR2 YENEEA. Trimming took 5 bases from V and 3 from J, leaving 14 bases between them. The CDR3 is made up of 14 amino acids. CDR3 nucleotides: TGTGCCAGCAGCCTACTAGGGAGTGGCTACGAGCAGTACTTC. Its translation is CASSLLGSGYEQYF.

This chain joins TRBV12-5 and TRBJ2-7; D call uncertain. V lost 1 base to trimming and J lost 7 bases, with 8 bases between them. This CDR3 has 12 amino acids. Germline V gene lookup returns CDR1 LGHNT and CDR2 FRNRAP. This CDR3 reads CASGLESLEQYF. Here the CDR3 DNA reads TGTGCTAGTGGTTTGGAATCCCTGGAGCAGTACTTC. The variable domain in full, with the rest retrieved from reference TRBV12-5 and TRBJ2-7, is DARVTQTPRHKVTEMGQEVTMRCQPILGHNTVFWYRQTMMQGLELLAYFRNRAPLDDSGMPKDRFSAEMPDATLATLKIQPSEPRDSAVYFCASGLESLEQYFGPGTRLTVT.

This clone was observed many times. The chain carries TRBV7-7 and TRBJ1-1; unclear D gene. CDR3 size: 15 residues. The germline V gene encodes CDR1 SSHAT and CDR2 FNYEAQ (reference sequence). Trimming pared 5 bases from V and 3 bases from J, leaving 16 bases between. CDR3 DNA sequence: TGTGCCAGCAGCCGAAAGATGGCCCCAGACACTGAAGCTTTCTTT. Protein: CASSRKMAPDTEAFF.

Only a few counts were recorded for this clone. The chain is built from TRBV28 and TRBJ1-5; D is uncertain. CDR1 and CDR2 (germline): MDHEN, SYDVKM. Trimming removed 5 bases from V and 5 bases from J, with 13 bases in between. The CDR3 spans 14 residues. The CDR3 nucleotides are TGTGCCAGCAGTCCCCGACACGTTGATCAGCCCCAGCATTTT. Translation gives CASSPRHVDQPQHF. The whole variable domain, remainder taken from reference TRBV28 and TRBJ1-5, is DVKVTQSSRYLVKRTGEKVFLECVQDMDHENMFWYRQDPGLGLRLIYFSYDVKMKEKGDIPEGYSVSREKKERFSLILESASTNQTSMYLCASSPRHVDQPQHFGDGTRLSIL.

This chain joins TRBV18 and TRBJ2-1, with TRBD1 identical over 7 bases. There are 13 residues in the CDR3. The V and J ends lost 6 bases and 7 bases, in that order; junction bases with no gene match: 6. From germline, CDR1 is KGHSH and CDR2 LQKENI. The CDR3 coding sequence is TGTGCCAGCTCGCCCGGGACAGATAATGAGCAGTTCTTC. Translation gives CASSPGTDNEQFF.

This clone turned up a few times. V is TRBV11-3 and J is TRBJ2-4, with a tentative D call TRBD2 (5 bases). CDR3 size: 15 residues. CDR1 is SGHNT, CDR2 YENEEA, per germline. V lost 3 bases, J lost 0 bases, and 9 bases lay in between. CDR3 DNA sequence: TGTGCCAGCAGCTTGGATGGGAGAGCCAAAAACATTCAGTACTTC. Translation: CASSLDGRAKNIQYF.

The V gene is TRBV29-1, the J gene TRBJ2-7, with 10 bases lining up with TRBD1. Germline V gene lookup returns CDR1 SQVTM and CDR2 ANQGSEA. The CDR3 extends over 13 amino acids. V trimming: 4 bases; J trimming: 4 bases; junction bases outside the gene matches: 4. CDR3 loop: CSVGGQGTYEQYF. The CDR3 nucleotides are TGCAGCGTTGGGGGACAGGGGACTTACGAGCAGTACTTC.

The chain recombines TRBV7-6 with TRBJ2-7; D is possibly TRBD1 (6 bases). V was clipped by 0 bases and J by 0 bases, with 15 bases between them. Germline V lookup: CDR1 SGHVS, CDR2 FNYEAQ. The CDR3 has 17 amino acids. The CDR3 loop is CASSLAPDRLLSYEQYF. The CDR3 coding sequence is TGTGCCAGCAGCTTAGCCCCCGACAGGCTACTCTCCTACGAGCAGTACTTC.

This clone was counted a few times. The J gene is TRBJ2-1, the V gene TRBV18; perhaps D is TRBD1 or TRBD2 (5 bases each). This CDR3 has 13 residues. Per germline, CDR1 KGHSH and CDR2 LQKENI. V lost 2 bases, J lost 8 bases, and 10 bases lay in between. CDR3 coding DNA: TGTGCCAGCTCACCAGGGGGTGGGGATGAGCAGTTCTTC. The encoded protein is CASSPGGGDEQFF.

This clone was observed once. V usage is TRBV19 and J usage is TRBJ1-3, with 10 positions matching TRBD1. CDR1 and CDR2 (germline): LNHDA, SQIVND (reference sequence). V gave up 2 bases and J gave up 5 bases; unmatched junction bases: 6. There are 16 residues in the CDR3. The CDR3 region is CASSIRGTGDRNTIYF. CDR3 sequence (DNA): TGTGCCAGTAGTATAAGAGGGACAGGGGATAGAAACACCATATATTTT.

This clone turned up a few times. The chain joins TRBV6-8 to TRBJ1-5, with 7 positions matching TRBD1. The CDR3 is 17 residues long. CDR1 is MNHGY, CDR2 SAAAGT, per germline. V lost 5 bases and J lost 0; bases outside the gene matches: 10. The DNA of the CDR3 is TGTGCCAGCAGTGGGACCGACAGGGCATATAGCAATCAGCCCCAGCATTTT. This encodes CASSGTDRAYSNQPQHF.

The V and J genes are TRBV7-4 and TRBJ1-3, with 7 bases aligning to TRBD1. V lost 6 bases, J lost 1 base, and 6 bases stayed unmatched. The CDR3 is 15 amino acids. CDR1 is SGHVT, CDR2 SQSDAQ, per germline. CDR3 region: CASSLTGVSGNTIYF. As DNA, the CDR3 is TGTGCCAGCAGTTTAACAGGGGTATCTGGAAACACCATATATTTT.

V and J are TRBV19 and TRBJ1-1, with D possibly TRBD1 on 5 matching bases. The CDR3 consists of 14 residues. Germline V gene data show CDR1 as LNHDA and CDR2 as SQIVND (reference sequence). Trimming took off 10 bases at V and 6 bases at J, with 21 bases between the two ends. This CDR3 reads CAIRPPGTFSEAFF. For the CDR3, the DNA is TGTGCCATTAGACCACCAGGGACTTTCTCTGAAGCTTTCTTT.

In its sample, this clone was seen many times. V is TRBV9 and J is TRBJ1-4; D not certain. Germline values: CDR1 SGDLS, CDR2 YYNGEE. This CDR3 is built from 14 residues. Trimming removed 4 bases from V and 1 base from J, with 8 bases in between. The CDR3 bases are TGTGCCAGCAGCAGTGGCCAAACTAATGAAAAACTGTTTTTT. It encodes CASSSGQTNEKLFF.

The rearrangement uses TRBV6-8 and TRBJ1-4; D remains unclear. Between the trimmed V and J ends, which lost 6 bases and 5 bases, there was a span of 13 bases. Germline V gene data show CDR1 as MNHGY and CDR2 as SAAAGT. This CDR3 has 14 amino acids. The CDR3 bases are TGTGCCAGCAGCCTCAAGGGTCGAAATGAAAAACTGTTTTTT. Its translation: CASSLKGRNEKLFF.